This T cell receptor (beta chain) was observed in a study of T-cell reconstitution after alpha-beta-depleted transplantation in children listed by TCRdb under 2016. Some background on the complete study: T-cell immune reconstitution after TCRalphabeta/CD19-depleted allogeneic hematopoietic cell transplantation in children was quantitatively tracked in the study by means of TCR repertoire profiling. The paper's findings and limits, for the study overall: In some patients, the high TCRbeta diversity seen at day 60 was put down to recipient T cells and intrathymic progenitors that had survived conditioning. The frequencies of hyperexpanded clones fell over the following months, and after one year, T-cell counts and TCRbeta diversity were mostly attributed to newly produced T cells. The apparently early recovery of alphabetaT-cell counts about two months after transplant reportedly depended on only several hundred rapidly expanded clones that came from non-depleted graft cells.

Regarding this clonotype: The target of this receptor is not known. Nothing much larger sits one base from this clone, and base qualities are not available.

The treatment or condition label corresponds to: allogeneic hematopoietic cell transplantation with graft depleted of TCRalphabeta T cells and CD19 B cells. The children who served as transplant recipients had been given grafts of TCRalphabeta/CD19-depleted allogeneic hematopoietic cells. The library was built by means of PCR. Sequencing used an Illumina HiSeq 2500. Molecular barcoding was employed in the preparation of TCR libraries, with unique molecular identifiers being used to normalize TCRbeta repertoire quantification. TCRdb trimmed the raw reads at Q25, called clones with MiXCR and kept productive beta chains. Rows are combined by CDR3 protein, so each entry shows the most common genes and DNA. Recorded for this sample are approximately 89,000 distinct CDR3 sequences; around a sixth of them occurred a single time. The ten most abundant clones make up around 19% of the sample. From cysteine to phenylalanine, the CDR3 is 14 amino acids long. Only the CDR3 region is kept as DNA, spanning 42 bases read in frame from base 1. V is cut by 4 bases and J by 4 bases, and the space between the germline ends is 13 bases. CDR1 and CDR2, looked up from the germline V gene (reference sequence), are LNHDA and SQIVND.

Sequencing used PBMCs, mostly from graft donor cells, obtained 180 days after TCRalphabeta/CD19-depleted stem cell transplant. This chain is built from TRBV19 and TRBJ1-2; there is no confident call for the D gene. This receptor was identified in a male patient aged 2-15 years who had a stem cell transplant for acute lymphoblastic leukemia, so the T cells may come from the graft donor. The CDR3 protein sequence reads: CASSTGPGGYGYTF. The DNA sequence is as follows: TGTGCCAGTAGTACAGGCCCGGGAGGCTATGGCTACACCTTC. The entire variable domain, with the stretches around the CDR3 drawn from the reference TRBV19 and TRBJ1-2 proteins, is DGGITQSPKYLFRKEGQNVTLSCEQNLNHDAMYWYRQDPGQGLRLIYYSQIVNDFQKGDIAEGYSVSREKKESFPLTVTSAQKNPTAFYLCASSTGPGGYGYTFGSGTRLTVV.